This passage covers 7 T cell receptor beta chains from one sample sequenced in a study of OX40 agonist ivuxolimab in advanced cancers. Sequencing used immunoSEQ multiplex PCR; TCRdb keeps in-frame clones, though not all of them. The sample has some 66,000 clones, 85% seen once; the top ten hold approximately 0.81%. Here the sequenced sample was CD4+ or CD8+ T cells sorted from blood, taken in a trial of the OX40 agonist ivuxolimab. Receptor source: an adult with an advanced solid tumor such as melanoma, head and neck, liver or kidney cancer.

CDR3 DNA: TGTGCCTCAAATTTGGGGCTGAACACTGAAGCTTTCTTT. Residues: CASNLGLNTEAFF. This chain uses TRBV10-3 with TRBJ1-1, with D perhaps TRBD1 (5 bases). Germline values: CDR1 ENHRY, CDR2 SYGVKD. This CDR3 is built from 13 residues. The ends were cut back, 11 bases at V and 0 bases at J, with 13 bases in the middle.

The gene calls are TRBV6-4 and TRBJ1-4; D is unclear. Germline V CDR1 and CDR2: MRHNA, SNTAGT. The ends were cut back, 4 bases at V and 1 base at J, with 19 bases in the middle. CDR3 length: 18 amino acids. The CDR3: CASSGSSGHTQTNEKLFF. In nucleotides, the CDR3 is TGTGCCAGCAGTGGTTCTAGTGGTCATACCCAAACTAATGAAAAACTGTTTTTT.

The CDR3 protein is CASRRGRNSNQPQHF. The CDR3 DNA reads TGTGCCAGTAGAAGGGGGCGTAATAGCAATCAGCCCCAGCATTTT. J is TRBJ1-5 and V is TRBV19, with 7 bases aligning to TRBD1. CDR1 and CDR2 (germline): LNHDA, SQIVND (reference sequence). This CDR3 comprises 15 residues. V lost 6 bases, J lost 0 bases, and 5 bases stayed unmatched.

V gene TRBV14 combines with J gene TRBJ2-5; D is uncertain. The V and J ends lost 4 bases and 5 bases respectively, with 14 bases between them. Looked up from germline, CDR1 is SGHDN and CDR2 is FVKESK. The CDR3 loop spans 14 amino acids. CDR3 loop: CASSPPGSVETQYF. The CDR3 DNA is TGTGCCAGCAGCCCTCCCGGGTCTGTTGAGACCCAGTACTTC.

The chain links TRBV5-1 to TRBJ2-2; D is uncertain. With 0 bases removed from V and 4 bases from J, the gap between germline ends came to 13 bases. Germline values: CDR1 SGHRS, CDR2 YFSETQ. The CDR3 is 16 amino acids. CDR3: CASSLEGQVRTGELFF. CDR3 nucleotides: TGCGCCAGCAGCTTGGAGGGCCAGGTGCGCACCGGGGAGCTGTTTTTT.

This clone has only one observation. At one boundary the junction diverges from the germline segment, which might be a read error. The CDR3 here is CASSLVFEGNEQFF. Written as DNA, the CDR3 is TGTGCTAGCAGCTTAGTGTTCGAAGGCAATGAGCAGTTCTTC. The chain couples TRBV7-7 to TRBJ2-1; D is unclear. This CDR3 is 14 amino acids long. Germline CDR1 reads SSHAT; CDR2 reads FNYEAQ (reference sequence).

There are a few counts of this clone. The genes are TRBV4-2 and TRBJ2-7, with 7 bases matching TRBD2. V lost 0 bases, J lost 6 bases, and 8 bases stayed unmatched. Germline V lookup: CDR1 LGHNA, CDR2 YNFKEQ. The CDR3 has 15 residues. CDR3 amino acids: CASSQDPRGTTEQYF. As DNA, the CDR3 is TGTGCCAGCAGCCAAGATCCGAGAGGGACTACCGAGCAGTACTTC.